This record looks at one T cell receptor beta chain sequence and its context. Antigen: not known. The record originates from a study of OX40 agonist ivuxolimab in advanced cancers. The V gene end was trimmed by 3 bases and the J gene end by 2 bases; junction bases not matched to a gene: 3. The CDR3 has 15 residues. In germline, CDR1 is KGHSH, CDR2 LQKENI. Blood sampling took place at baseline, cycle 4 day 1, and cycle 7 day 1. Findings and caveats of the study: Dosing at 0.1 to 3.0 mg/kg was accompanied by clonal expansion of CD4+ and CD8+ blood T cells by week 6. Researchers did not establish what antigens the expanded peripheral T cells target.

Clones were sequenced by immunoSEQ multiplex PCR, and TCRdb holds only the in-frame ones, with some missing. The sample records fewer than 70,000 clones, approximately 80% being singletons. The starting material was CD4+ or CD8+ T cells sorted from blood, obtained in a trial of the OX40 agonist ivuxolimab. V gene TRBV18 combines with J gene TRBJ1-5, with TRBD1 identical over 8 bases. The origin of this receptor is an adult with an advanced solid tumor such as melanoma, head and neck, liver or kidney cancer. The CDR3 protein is CASSPGQGGNQPQHF. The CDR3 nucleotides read TGTGCCAGCTCACCTGGACAGGGCGGCAATCAGCCCCAGCATTTT. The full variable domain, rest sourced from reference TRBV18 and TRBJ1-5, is NAGVMQNPRHLVRRRGQEARLRCSPMKGHSHVYWYRQLPEEGLKFMVYLQKENIIDESGMPKERFSAEFPKEGPSILRIQQVVRGDSAAYFCASSPGQGGNQPQHFGDGTRLSIL.